This T cell receptor beta chain emerged from a study of T cells after yellow fever vaccination. General study findings and limits: Clonotypes shared by both compartments, CD4 and CD8, made up a small share. Reappearance after the booster was observed for most primary-vaccination clones (about 96% CD4, around 90% CD8). Bulk-population clonotypes that are abundant could appear as contaminants in FACS-sorted repertoires.

TCRdb reprocessed the 5' RACE reads with MiXCR, giving one entry per CDR3 protein. The sample includes around 230,000 distinct CDR3 sequences, roughly 6.8% of them seen just once. This clonotype came up a few times. No antigen is known for it. The receptor was derived from a man in his thirties or forties who received the YFV17D yellow fever vaccine. Here the sequenced sample was CD4+ T cells sorted from PBMCs, taken on the day of the yellow fever booster vaccination.

CDR3 DNA: TGCGCCAGCAGCTTGGCCCAGAATCAGCCCCAGCATTTT. Its translation: CASSLAQNQPQHF. V is TRBV5-1 and J is TRBJ1-5; D gene uncertain. The length of the CDR3 is 13 residues. V dropped 0 bases and J dropped 4 bases, with 5 bases sitting between them. Germline CDR1 SGHRS, CDR2 YFSETQ.